A selection of T cell receptor beta chains follows, all from one sample in a study of CD8 T cells in ankylosing spondylitis. One entry per CDR3 protein results from TCRdb running MiXCR on the 5' RACE reads. This repertoire shows about 750,000 distinct CDR3 sequences, 15% to 20% found once; its top ten account for approximately 18%. The sequenced sample consisted of blood, either unsorted or a sorted T cell fraction (not recorded which). These TCRs come from a male donor with ankylosing spondylitis. CDR3s include the opening cysteine and the closing phenylalanine or tryptophan. Fields, in order: clone size, D gene, J gene, V gene, CDR3 protein, CDR3 DNA. A D gene is named only where the DNA matches it firmly. Clone size is shown for a subset of rows, as once, few, many or a class of expanded clone.

. | TRBD2 | TRBJ2-7 | TRBV7-6 | CASSLKLAASYEQYF | TGTGCCAGTAGCTTAAAACTAGCGGCATCCTACGAGCAGTACTTC
few | . | TRBJ2-7 | TRBV12-3/TRBV12-4 | CASSLAVGSEQYF | TGTGCCAGCAGTTTGGCGGTAGGAAGCGAGCAGTACTTC
. | . | TRBJ1-1 | TRBV7-9 | CASREGLKTEAFF | TGTGCCAGCAGGGAGGGGTTAAAAACTGAAGCTTTCTTT
few | . | TRBJ2-5 | TRBV2 | CAGGTPDQETQYF | TGTGCCGGTGGGACACCAGATCAAGAGACCCAGTACTTC
. | . | TRBJ1-2 | TRBV4-1 | CASSLSPGDYGYTF | TGCGCCAGCAGCCTTTCACCCGGGGACTATGGCTACACCTTC
. | TRBD1 | TRBJ2-1 | TRBV7-2 | CASSLGTGLGEQFF | TGTGCCAGCAGCTTAGGGACAGGTTTGGGCGAGCAGTTCTTC
few | . | TRBJ2-1 | TRBV20-1 | CSARRGSNEQFF | TGCAGTGCCCGAAGGGGGTCCAATGAGCAGTTCTTC
. | . | TRBJ1-4 | TRBV5-1 | CASSLAGKTNEKLFF | TGCGCCAGCAGCTTGGCGGGCAAGACGAATGAAAAACTGTTTTTT
few | . | TRBJ1-2 | TRBV5-5 | CASSLLWTANNYGYTF | TGTGCCAGCAGCTTACTCTGGACGGCGAATAACTATGGCTACACCTTC
. | TRBD1 | TRBJ1-1 | TRBV11-2 | CASSLDGTVYTEAFF | TGTGCCAGCAGCTTAGACGGGACAGTCTACACTGAAGCTTTCTTT
. | . | TRBJ2-4 | TRBV7-9 | CASSPGALQYF | TGTGCCAGCAGCCCCGGGGCCCTCCAGTACTTC
. | . | TRBJ1-3 | TRBV6-1 | CASGPENSGNTIYF | TGTGCCAGCGGGCCGGAGAACTCTGGAAACACCATATATTTT
many | TRBD2 | TRBJ2-1 | TRBV20-1 | CSAREPRLAGGNEQFF | TGCAGTGCTAGAGAACCCCGACTAGCGGGAGGCAATGAGCAGTTCTTC
. | . | TRBJ2-1 | TRBV18 | CASSPGPGNEQFF | TGTGCCAGCTCACCGGGCCCTGGCAATGAGCAGTTCTTC
few | . | TRBJ2-7 | TRBV12-3/TRBV12-4 | CASSLKMYEQYF | TGTGCCAGCAGTTTGAAAATGTACGAGCAGTACTTC
few | . | TRBJ2-3 | TRBV29-1 | CAGLTGNTDTQYF | TGCGCGGGATTGACAGGGAACACAGATACGCAGTATTTT
many | TRBD1 | TRBJ2-7 | TRBV12-3/TRBV12-4 | CASTLGQGVYYEQYF | TGTGCCAGCACCCTAGGACAGGGGGTCTACTACGAGCAGTACTTC
. | . | TRBJ2-3 | TRBV27 | CASSPTGYFGYTDTQYF | TGTGCCAGCAGTCCCACAGGTTATTTCGGGTACACAGATACGCAGTATTTT
few | TRBD1 | TRBJ2-5 | TRBV10-2 | CASRGQGLETQYF | TGCGCCAGCAGGGGACAGGGTTTAGAGACCCAGTACTTC
few | TRBD2 | TRBJ2-7 | TRBV6-2/TRBV6-3 | CASSYTGLAGRSSYEQYF | TGTGCCAGCAGTTACACAGGACTAGCGGGAAGAAGCTCCTACGAGCAGTACTTC
few | TRBD1 | TRBJ2-7 | TRBV10-3 | CAISGGQSSYEQYF | TGTGCCATCAGTGGGGGACAGTCCTCCTACGAGCAGTACTTC
. | TRBD2 | TRBJ2-1 | TRBV4-1 | CASSQDRLAGSSYNEQFF | TGCGCCAGCAGCCAAGATAGGCTAGCGGGTAGCTCCTACAATGAGCAGTTCTTC
. | TRBD2 | TRBJ2-1 | TRBV24-1 | CATQAGVGNNEQFF | TGTGCCACCCAGGCGGGAGTGGGCAACAATGAGCAGTTCTTC
. | TRBD1 | TRBJ1-2 | TRBV20-1 | CCARDKDRGATNYGYTF | TGCTGTGCTAGAGATAAGGACAGGGGAGCTACTAACTATGGCTACACCTTC
once | . | TRBJ2-5 | TRBV7-2 | CASSLSGTREETQYF | TGTGCCAGCAGCTTATCCGGGACGAGAGAAGAGACCCAGTACTTC
few | . | TRBJ2-3 | TRBV6-2/TRBV6-3 | CASRIGAASTDTQYF | TGTGCCAGCAGAATAGGGGCAGCTAGCACAGATACGCAGTATTTT
. | TRBD1 | TRBJ1-2 | TRBV29-1 | CSAHAGTDYGYTF | TGCAGCGCACACGCCGGGACAGACTATGGCTACACCTTC
. | TRBD2 | TRBJ2-5 | TRBV12-3/TRBV12-4 | CASSLRAAGGRETQYF | TGTGCCAGCAGTTTGAGGGCAGCGGGGGGTCGGGAGACCCAGTACTTC
few | . | TRBJ1-5 | TRBV12-3/TRBV12-4 | CASSFETGSNQPQHF | TGTGCCAGCAGTTTTGAGACCGGAAGCAATCAGCCCCAGCATTTT
many | . | TRBJ2-4 | TRBV5-1 | CASSLRQGGGIQYF | TGCGCCAGCAGCTTGAGGCAGGGGGGCGGCATTCAGTACTTC
few | . | TRBJ2-7 | TRBV28 | CASSPQGALRHEQYF | TGTGCCAGCAGTCCCCAGGGTGCCCTCCGACACGAGCAGTACTTC
few | . | TRBJ2-3 | TRBV27 | CASSLRGGDTQYF | TGTGCCAGCAGTTTACGCGGCGGGGATACGCAGTATTTT
many | TRBD1 | TRBJ1-1 | TRBV12-3/TRBV12-4 | CASTKGAPNTEAFF | TGTGCCAGCACTAAGGGGGCCCCGAACACTGAAGCTTTCTTT
few | . | TRBJ2-7 | TRBV18 | CASSPSTAPYEQYF | TGTGCCAGCTCACCATCGACAGCACCCTACGAGCAGTACTTC
. | . | TRBJ1-1 | TRBV29-1 | CSVVGVTEAFF | TGCAGCGTTGTGGGCGTCACTGAAGCTTTCTTT
. | . | TRBJ1-3 | TRBV20-1 | CSASGGRGPSGNTIYF | TGCAGTGCTAGCGGGGGGCGAGGGCCCTCTGGAAACACCATATATTTT
few | TRBD1 | TRBJ1-2 | TRBV4-1 | CASSPQGAGDYGYTF | TGCGCCAGCAGCCCCCAGGGGGCCGGGGACTATGGCTACACCTTC
. | . | TRBJ2-3 | TRBV24-1 | CATSETGVGTDTQYF | TGTGCCACCAGTGAAACTGGGGTGGGCACAGATACGCAGTATTTT
. | . | TRBJ1-3 | TRBV5-1 | CASWDPQNTIYF | TGCGCCAGCTGGGACCCACAGAACACCATATATTTT